Listed here are 14 T cell receptor beta chains from one sample, sequenced in a study of blood T cell repertoires in COVID-19. Measured with immunoSEQ multiplex PCR; TCRdb has only the in-frame clones, and not every one. The table includes 150,000 to 250,000 clones, more than 65% detected once. Sequencing used PBMCs or T cells enriched from blood (not recorded which). The receptors come from a man aged 40-49 years who had recovered from COVID-19.

The chain combines TRBV23-1 with TRBJ2-7; the D gene is possibly TRBD1 (5 bases). TRBV23-1 is filed as an ORF, its function uncertain. Trimming pared 8 bases from V and 4 bases from J, leaving 12 bases between. CDR3 length: 12 amino acids. CDR3 DNA sequence: TGCGCCAGCGGCCCGACAGATTACGAGCAGTACTTC. Protein sequence: CASGPTDYEQYF.

CDR3 amino acids: CASITRGQGIYSGNTIYF. Here the CDR3 DNA reads TGCGCCAGCATCACACGGGGACAGGGGATCTACTCTGGAAACACCATATATTTT. The gene calls are TRBV23-1 and TRBJ1-3; 10 bases fit TRBD1. TRBV23-1 is identified as an open reading frame with a role that is uncertain. The CDR3 spans 18 residues. J gave up 0 bases and V 7 bases, and 12 bases lay outside the gene matches.

In the case of this clone: This sample also contains other DNA sequences that code for the same CDR3. V gene TRBV6-5 combines with J gene TRBJ1-2, with D unresolved. This CDR3 region has 12 residues. Germline V lookup: CDR1 MNHEY, CDR2 SVGAGI. V lost 0 bases, J lost 8 bases, and 7 bases lay in between. For the CDR3, the DNA is TGTGCCAGCAGTTACTCGAGAACCGGCTACACCTTC. This encodes CASSYSRTGYTF.

This clone was found once. CDR3 amino acids: CATSDLGALNEQFF. The CDR3 bases are TGTGCCACCAGTGATTTGGGGGCCCTCAATGAGCAGTTCTTC. The J gene is TRBJ2-1, the V gene TRBV24-1, with D maybe TRBD1 (5 bases). Germline assignment: CDR1 KGHDR and CDR2 SFDVKD. Trimming cost V 0 bases and J 6 bases, with 8 bases left between them. This CDR3 comprises 14 residues.

This CDR3 is CASSESQGGWEKLFF. The CDR3 DNA reads TGTGCCAGCAGTGAATCCCAGGGAGGGTGGGAAAAACTGTTTTTT. The chain links TRBV25-1 to TRBJ1-4, with D perhaps TRBD1 (5 bases). Trimming removed 1 base at V and 8 bases at J, with 14 bases between. The CDR3 covers 15 residues. Germline-derived CDR1 and CDR2 are MGHDK and SYGVNS.

This chain links TRBV6-2 or TRBV6-3 with TRBJ2-4; D gene unclear. Between the trimmed V and J ends, which lost 5 bases and 4 bases, there was a span of 3 bases. This CDR3 region has 11 residues. Germline CDR1 reads MNHEY; CDR2 reads SVGEGT. The CDR3 is CASSQKNIQYF. The CDR3 coding sequence is TGTGCCAGCAGTCAGAAAAACATTCAGTACTTC.

The CDR3 nucleotides read TGTGCCTGGAAGGGCAGGGGCGGCAATGGGGCCAACGTCCTGACTTTC. Its translation: CAWKGRGGNGANVLTF. The J gene is TRBJ2-6, the V gene TRBV30; a possible D gene is TRBD1 (6 bases). V lost 4 bases, J lost 3 bases, and 16 bases lay in between. This CDR3 is built from 16 residues. The V gene's germline CDR1 is GTSNPN and CDR2 SVGIG (reference sequence).

The genes are TRBV30 and TRBJ1-2, with TRBD1 matching over 8 bases. Germline CDR1 reads GTSNPN; CDR2 reads SVGIG (reference sequence). The CDR3 is 13 amino acids. V dropped 7 bases and J dropped 6; count of bases not matched to a gene: 10. The CDR3 loop reads CALGQVFGDGYTF. The CDR3 coding sequence is TGTGCCTTGGGACAGGTGTTCGGTGATGGCTACACCTTC.

The rearrangement joins TRBV13 to TRBJ1-2; D uncertain. The CDR3 contains 15 residues. CDR1 PRHDT and CDR2 FYEKMQ come from the germline V gene (reference sequence). Deletions cut 3 bases from V and 7 bases from J, with 18 bases between. CDR3 coding DNA: TGTGCCAGCAGCTTCTCGACCAAACCCACGGGTGGCTACACCTTC. Its translation: CASSFSTKPTGGYTF.

The V call is TRBV24-1, the J call TRBJ1-1; 9 nucleotides align to TRBD1. V gave up 4 bases and J gave up 8 bases; unmatched junction bases: 4. The V gene's germline CDR1 is KGHDR and CDR2 SFDVKD. This CDR3 spans 13 amino acids. The CDR3 bases are TGTGCCACCAGTGACCCAGGACAGGGGGAAGCTTTCTTT. Translation gives CATSDPGQGEAFF.

The chain links TRBV7-2 to TRBJ2-5; 8 nucleotides align to TRBD1. Germline CDR1 reads SGHTA; CDR2 reads FQGNSA. The trim removed 1 base at V and 2 bases at J, leaving 6 bases unmatched. The CDR3 totals 16 residues. The DNA for the CDR3 is TGTGCCAGCAGCTTAGTTGGGACAGGAACTCAAGAGACCCAGTACTTC. Its protein is CASSLVGTGTQETQYF.

The chain carries TRBV5-6 and TRBJ2-3, with D possibly being TRBD2 (5 bases). Trimming removed 2 bases from V and 4 bases from J, with 14 bases in between. The CDR3 sequence is 15 residues long. CDR1 is SGHDT, CDR2 YYEEEE, per germline. The CDR3 DNA follows: TGTGCCAGCAGCTTTTGGGCTCGGGATGCAGATACGCAGTATTTT. This encodes CASSFWARDADTQYF.

This chain uses TRBV2 with TRBJ2-7; TRBD1 matches 8 bases. The CDR3 has 15 amino acids. J lost 1 base, V lost 3 bases, and 5 bases had no gene match. Germline V gene sequence: CDR1 SNHLY, CDR2 FYNNEI. CDR3 sequence: CASSDQGALSYEQYF. The DNA for the CDR3 is TGTGCCAGCAGTGATCAGGGGGCCCTTTCCTACGAGCAGTACTTC.

V usage is TRBV19 and J usage is TRBJ1-1; TRBD1 matches at 8 bases. Germline CDR1 reads LNHDA; CDR2 reads SQIVND (reference sequence). J lost 1 base, V lost 7 bases, and 11 bases had no gene match. The CDR3 consists of 16 residues. CDR3 residues: CASTVTGDWGNTEAFF. In nucleotides, the CDR3 is TGTGCCAGTACCGTGACAGGGGATTGGGGGAACACTGAAGCTTTCTTT.